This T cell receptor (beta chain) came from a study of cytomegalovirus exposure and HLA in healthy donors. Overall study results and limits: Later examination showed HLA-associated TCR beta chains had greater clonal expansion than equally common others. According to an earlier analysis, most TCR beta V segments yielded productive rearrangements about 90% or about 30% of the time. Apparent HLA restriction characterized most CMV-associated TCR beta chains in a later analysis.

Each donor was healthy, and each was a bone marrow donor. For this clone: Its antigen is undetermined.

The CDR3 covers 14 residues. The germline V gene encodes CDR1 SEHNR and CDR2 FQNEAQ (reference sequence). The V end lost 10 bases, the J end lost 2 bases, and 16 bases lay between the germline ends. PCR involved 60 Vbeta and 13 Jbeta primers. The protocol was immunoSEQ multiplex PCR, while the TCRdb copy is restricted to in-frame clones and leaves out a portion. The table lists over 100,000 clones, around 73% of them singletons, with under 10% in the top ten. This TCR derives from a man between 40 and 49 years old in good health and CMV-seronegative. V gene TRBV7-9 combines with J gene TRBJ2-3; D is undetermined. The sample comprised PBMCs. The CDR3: CATRQATHTDTQYF. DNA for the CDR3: TGTGCCACCCGCCAGGCCACCCACACAGATACGCAGTATTTT.